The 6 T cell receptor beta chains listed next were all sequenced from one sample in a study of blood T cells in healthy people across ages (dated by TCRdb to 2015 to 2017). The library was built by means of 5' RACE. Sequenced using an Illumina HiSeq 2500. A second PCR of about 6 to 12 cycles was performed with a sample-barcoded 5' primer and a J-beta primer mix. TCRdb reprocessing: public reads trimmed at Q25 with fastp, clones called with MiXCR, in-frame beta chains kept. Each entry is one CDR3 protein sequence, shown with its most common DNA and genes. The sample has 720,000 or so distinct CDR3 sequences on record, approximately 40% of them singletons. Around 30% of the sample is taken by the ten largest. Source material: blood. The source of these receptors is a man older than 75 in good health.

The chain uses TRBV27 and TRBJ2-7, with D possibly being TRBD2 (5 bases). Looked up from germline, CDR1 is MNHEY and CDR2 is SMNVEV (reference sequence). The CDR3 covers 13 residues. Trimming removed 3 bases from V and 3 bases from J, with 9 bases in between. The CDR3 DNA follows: TGTGCCAGCAGTTTCCGGGGTGGCTACGAGCAGTACTTC. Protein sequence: CASSFRGGYEQYF.

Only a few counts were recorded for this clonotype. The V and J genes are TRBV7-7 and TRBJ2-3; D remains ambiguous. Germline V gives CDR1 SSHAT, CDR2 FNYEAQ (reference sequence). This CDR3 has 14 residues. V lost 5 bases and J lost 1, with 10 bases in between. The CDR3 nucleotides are TGTGCCAGCAGCATGTCCGGACGCACAGATACGCAGTATTTT. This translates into CASSMSGRTDTQYF.

The CDR3 DNA reads TGTGCCAGCGGGGTTAGCACAGATACGCAGTATTTT. Protein: CASGVSTDTQYF. The rearrangement joins TRBV7-9 to TRBJ2-3; D unclear. The CDR3 contains 12 residues. Trimming stripped 8 bases from V and 0 bases from J, with 6 bases between. Germline lookup yields CDR1 SEHNR and CDR2 FQNEAQ (reference sequence).

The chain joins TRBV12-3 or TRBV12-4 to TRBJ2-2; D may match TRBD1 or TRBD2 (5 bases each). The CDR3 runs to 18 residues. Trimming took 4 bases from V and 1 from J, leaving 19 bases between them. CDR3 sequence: CASSYVLGDLENTGELFF. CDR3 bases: TGTGCCAGCAGTTATGTCCTCGGGGACCTAGAGAACACCGGGGAGCTGTTTTTT.

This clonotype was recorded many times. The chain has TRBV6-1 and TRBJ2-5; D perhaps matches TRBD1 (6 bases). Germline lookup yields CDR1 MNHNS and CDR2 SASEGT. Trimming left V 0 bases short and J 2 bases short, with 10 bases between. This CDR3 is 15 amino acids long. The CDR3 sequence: CASSEAGGPQETQYF. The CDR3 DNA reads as TGTGCCAGCAGTGAAGCAGGGGGTCCTCAAGAGACCCAGTACTTC.

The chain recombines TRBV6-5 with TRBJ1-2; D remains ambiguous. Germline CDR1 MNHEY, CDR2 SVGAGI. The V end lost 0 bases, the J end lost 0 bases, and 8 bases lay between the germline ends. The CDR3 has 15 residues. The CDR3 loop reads CASSYSDAPNYGYTF. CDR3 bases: TGTGCCAGCAGTTACTCCGATGCTCCTAACTATGGCTACACCTTC.